Here is one T cell receptor beta chain with its context. The antigen is unknown. These data come from a study of OX40 agonist ivuxolimab in advanced cancers. For the study at large: Patients with hepatocellular carcinoma, melanoma, renal cell or head and neck cancer made up the dose-escalation patients. Enrollees could have had prior anti-PD-1, anti-PD-L1 or anti-CTLA-4 therapy, which about 40% had received. Three patients showed partial responses: one hepatocellular carcinoma and two cutaneous melanoma cases.

Profiling relied on immunoSEQ multiplex PCR, and the TCRdb table lists in-frame clones only, not all of them. The data contain some 55,000 clones, around 84% of them singletons. The V end lost 3 bases, the J end lost 0 bases, and 12 bases lay between the germline ends. The germline V gene encodes CDR1 SGHTA and CDR2 FQGNSA. The CDR3 runs 16 residues. Study-level results: At doses 0.1 to 3.0 mg/kg, CD4+ and CD8+ clones expanded.

The J gene is TRBJ2-1, the V gene TRBV7-2; D might be TRBD2 (6 bases). The sample consisted of CD4+ or CD8+ T cells sorted from blood, taken in a trial of the OX40 agonist ivuxolimab. The TCR was taken from an adult with an advanced solid tumor such as melanoma, head and neck, liver or kidney cancer. The CDR3 sequence is CASSLRDSSSYNEQFF. The CDR3 DNA is TGTGCCAGCAGCTTGCGGGACTCAAGCTCCTACAATGAGCAGTTCTTC.